This T cell receptor beta chain was recorded in a study of a mutant IDH1 vaccine in newly diagnosed glioma. In the study overall: Investigators started vaccination 4-6 weeks after radiotherapy alone, or with temozolomide cycles.

Using immunoSEQ multiplex PCR, the repertoire was profiled, and TCRdb retains in-frame clones only, with some absent. The repertoire consists of fewer than 70,000 clones, with about 90% occurring once and the leading ten covering roughly 5.1%. This CDR3 is 13 amino acids long. Germline V gives CDR1 SNHLY, CDR2 FYNNEI. V was clipped by 4 bases and J by 6 bases, with 10 bases between them. In its sample, this clone was seen once. Its antigen remains unidentified. Regarding time point: week 5, during vaccination. Mutant IDH1 20-mer peptide, at 300 ug, made up each vaccine dose, with topical imiquimod. This receptor was obtained from a woman aged 35 to 49 with glioma. The sample here was PBMCs, taken from a glioma patient whose treatment included an IDH1 peptide vaccine. The chain is built from TRBV2 and TRBJ1-5; D ambiguous. This CDR3 is CASSVENFQPQHF. CDR3 DNA sequence: TGTGCCAGCAGTGTTGAGAATTTTCAGCCCCAGCATTTT.